The clone carrying this TCR beta chain was found a few times. The time point is: patch test 2, 6 weeks after DPC sensitization. The treatment is: therapeutic diphenylcyclopropenone sensitization with weekly scalp DPC. CDR1 SGHTA and CDR2 FQGNSA come from the germline V gene. This CDR3 has 13 residues. V shed 0 bases and J shed 8 bases, with 8 bases lying between them. The data derive from a study of human T cells and chemical hapten exposure. Unique molecular identifiers were attached to individual cDNA molecules during library preparation. TCRdb passed the RACE reads through MiXCR, listing each CDR3 protein once. The sample carries roughly 380,000 distinct CDR3 sequences, under 6.5% recorded once.

The source is a woman aged 18-30 years with alopecia areata. Some clones in this sample may be carry-over from other donors' samples. V and J are TRBV7-2 and TRBJ2-1; possibly TRBD1 for D (6 bases). The sequenced sample was whole blood, obtained in connection with sensitization to the hapten diphenylcyclopropenone (DPC). The CDR3 sequence: CASSLARGDEQFF. CDR3 DNA sequence: TGTGCCAGCAGCTTAGCCAGGGGTGATGAGCAGTTCTTC.